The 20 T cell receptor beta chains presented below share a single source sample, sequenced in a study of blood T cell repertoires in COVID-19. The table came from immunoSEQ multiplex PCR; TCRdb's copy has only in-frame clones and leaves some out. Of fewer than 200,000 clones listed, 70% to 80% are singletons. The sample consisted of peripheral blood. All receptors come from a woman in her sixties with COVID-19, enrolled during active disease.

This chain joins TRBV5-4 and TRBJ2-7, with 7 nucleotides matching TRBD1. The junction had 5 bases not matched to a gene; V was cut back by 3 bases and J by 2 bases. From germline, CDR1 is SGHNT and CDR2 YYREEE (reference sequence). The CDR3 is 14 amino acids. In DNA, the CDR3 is TGTGCCAGCAGCTCACTCGACAGGGCCTACGAGCAGTACTTC. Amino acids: CASSSLDRAYEQYF. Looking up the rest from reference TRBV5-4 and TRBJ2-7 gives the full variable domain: ETGVTQSPTHLIKTRGQQVTLRCSSQSGHNTVSWYQQALGQGPQFIFQYYREEENGRGNFPPRFSGLQFPNYSSELNVNALELDDSALYLCASSSLDRAYEQYFGPGTRLTVT.

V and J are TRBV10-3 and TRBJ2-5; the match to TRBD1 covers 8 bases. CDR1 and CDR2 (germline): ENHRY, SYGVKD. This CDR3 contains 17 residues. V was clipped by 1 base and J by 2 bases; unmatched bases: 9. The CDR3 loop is CAISEYKSGTGQETQYF. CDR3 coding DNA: TGTGCCATCAGTGAGTATAAAAGTGGGACAGGTCAAGAGACCCAGTACTTC.

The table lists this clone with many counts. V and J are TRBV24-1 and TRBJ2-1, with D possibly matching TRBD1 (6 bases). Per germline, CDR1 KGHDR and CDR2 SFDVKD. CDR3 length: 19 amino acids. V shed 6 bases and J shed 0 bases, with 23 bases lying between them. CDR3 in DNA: TGTGCCACCAGTTCTAGAGTTGTAAGGGACAAAAGCTCCTACAATGAGCAGTTCTTC. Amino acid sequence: CATSSRVVRDKSSYNEQFF.

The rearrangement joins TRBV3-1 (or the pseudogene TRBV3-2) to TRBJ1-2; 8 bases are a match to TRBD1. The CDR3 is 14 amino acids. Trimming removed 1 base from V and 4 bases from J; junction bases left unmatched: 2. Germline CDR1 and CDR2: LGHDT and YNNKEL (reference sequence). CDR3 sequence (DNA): TGTGCCAGCAGCCAAGTAGACAGGGGCTATGGCTACACCTTC. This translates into CASSQVDRGYGYTF.

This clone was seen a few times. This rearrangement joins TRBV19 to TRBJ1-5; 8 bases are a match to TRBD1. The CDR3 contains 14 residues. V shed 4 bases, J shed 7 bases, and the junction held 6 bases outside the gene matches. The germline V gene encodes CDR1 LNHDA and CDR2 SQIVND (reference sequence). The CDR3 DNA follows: TGTGCCAGTAGTACCACAGGGGGAATGCAGCCCCAGCATTTT. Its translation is CASSTTGGMQPQHF.

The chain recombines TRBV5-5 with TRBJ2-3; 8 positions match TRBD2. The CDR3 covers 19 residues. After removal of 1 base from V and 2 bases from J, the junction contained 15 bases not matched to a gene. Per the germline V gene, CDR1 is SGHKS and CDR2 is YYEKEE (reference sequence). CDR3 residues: CASSLFLAGGPGHTDTQYF. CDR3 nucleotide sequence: TGTGCCAGCAGCTTGTTCTTGGCGGGGGGCCCCGGCCACACAGATACGCAGTATTTT.

The CDR3 region has the DNA TGTGCCAGCAGCTCCGGGACGGGAGGGGAAAAACTGTTTTTT. Translating gives CASSSGTGGEKLFF. The chain is built from TRBV7-9 and TRBJ1-4, with D tentatively TRBD1 (5 bases). Germline V gene lookup returns CDR1 SEHNR and CDR2 FQNEAQ (reference sequence). CDR3 length equals 14 residues. The V end was cut by 4 bases, the J end by 8 bases, with 14 bases between.

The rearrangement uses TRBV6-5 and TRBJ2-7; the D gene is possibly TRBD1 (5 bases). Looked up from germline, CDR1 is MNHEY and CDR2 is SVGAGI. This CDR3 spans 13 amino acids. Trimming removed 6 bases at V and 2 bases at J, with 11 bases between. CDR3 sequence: CASRETVAYEQYF. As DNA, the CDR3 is TGTGCCAGCAGAGAGACAGTTGCCTACGAGCAGTACTTC.

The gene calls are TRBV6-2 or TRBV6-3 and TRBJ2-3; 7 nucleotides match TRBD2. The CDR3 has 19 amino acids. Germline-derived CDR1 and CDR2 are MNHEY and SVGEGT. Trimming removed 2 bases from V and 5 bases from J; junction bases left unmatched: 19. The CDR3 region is CASSYSLSDSAGTVDTQYF. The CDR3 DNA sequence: TGTGCCAGCAGTTACAGCCTTTCCGACTCAGCGGGAACAGTAGATACGCAGTATTTT.

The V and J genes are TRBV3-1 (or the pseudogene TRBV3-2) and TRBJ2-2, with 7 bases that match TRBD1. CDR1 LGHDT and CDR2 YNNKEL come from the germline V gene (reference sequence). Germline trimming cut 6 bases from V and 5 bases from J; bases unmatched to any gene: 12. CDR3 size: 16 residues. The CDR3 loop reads CASSRTGGGRTGELFF. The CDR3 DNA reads TGTGCCAGCAGTAGGACAGGCGGAGGTAGGACCGGGGAGCTGTTTTTT.

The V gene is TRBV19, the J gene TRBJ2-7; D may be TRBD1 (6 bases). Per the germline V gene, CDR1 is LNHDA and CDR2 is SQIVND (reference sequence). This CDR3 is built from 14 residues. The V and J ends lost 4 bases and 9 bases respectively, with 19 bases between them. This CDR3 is CASSTRFQGSGQYF. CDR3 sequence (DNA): TGTGCCAGTAGTACCCGGTTCCAGGGGTCCGGGCAGTACTTC.

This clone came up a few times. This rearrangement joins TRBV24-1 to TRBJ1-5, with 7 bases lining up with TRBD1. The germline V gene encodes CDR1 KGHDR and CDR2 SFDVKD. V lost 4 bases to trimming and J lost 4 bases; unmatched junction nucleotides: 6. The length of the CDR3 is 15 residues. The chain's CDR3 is CATSEPTGENQPQHF. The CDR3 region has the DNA TGTGCCACCAGTGAACCAACAGGGGAAAATCAGCCCCAGCATTTT.

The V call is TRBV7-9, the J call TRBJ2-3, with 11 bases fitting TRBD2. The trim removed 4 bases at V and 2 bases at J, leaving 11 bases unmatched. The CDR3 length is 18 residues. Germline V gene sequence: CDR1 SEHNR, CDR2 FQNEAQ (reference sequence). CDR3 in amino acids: CASSSRLGLADPTDTQYF. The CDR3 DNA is TGTGCCAGCAGCTCCCGCCTGGGACTAGCGGATCCCACAGATACGCAGTATTTT.

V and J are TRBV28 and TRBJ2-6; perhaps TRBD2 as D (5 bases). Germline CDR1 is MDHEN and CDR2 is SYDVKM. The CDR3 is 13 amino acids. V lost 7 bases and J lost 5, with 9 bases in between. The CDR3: CASNTGRANVLTF. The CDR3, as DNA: TGTGCCAGCAATACCGGGAGGGCCAACGTCCTGACTTTC.

CDR3 DNA sequence: TGTGCCAGTAGTATCAGGGGGAACTCACCCCTCCACTTT. This codes for CASSIRGNSPLHF. The rearrangement joins TRBV19 to TRBJ1-6, with 7 bases fitting TRBD1. Unmatched junction bases numbered 3, after V lost 3 bases and J lost 10 bases. Germline V gives CDR1 LNHDA, CDR2 SQIVND (reference sequence). This CDR3 contains 13 residues.

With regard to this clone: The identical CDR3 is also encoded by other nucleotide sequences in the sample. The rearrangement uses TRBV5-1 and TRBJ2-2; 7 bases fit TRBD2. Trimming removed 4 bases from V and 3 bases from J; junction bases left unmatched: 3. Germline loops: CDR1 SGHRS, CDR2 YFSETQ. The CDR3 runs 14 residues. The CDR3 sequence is CASSLAVDTGELFF. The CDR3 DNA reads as TGCGCCAGCAGCCTAGCGGTCGACACCGGGGAGCTGTTTTTT.

CDR3 in amino acids: CAWSLAGRSYEQYF. The CDR3 region has the DNA TGTGCCTGGAGCCTAGCGGGTCGCTCCTACGAGCAGTACTTC. The gene calls are TRBV30 and TRBJ2-7; 8 bases match TRBD2. This CDR3 region has 14 residues. Germline trimming cut 3 bases from V and 0 bases from J; bases unmatched to any gene: 4. From germline, CDR1 is GTSNPN and CDR2 SVGIG (reference sequence).

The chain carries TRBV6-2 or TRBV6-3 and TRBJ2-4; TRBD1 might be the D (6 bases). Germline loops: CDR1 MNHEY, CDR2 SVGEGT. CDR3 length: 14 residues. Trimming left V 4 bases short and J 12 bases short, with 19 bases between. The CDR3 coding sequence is TGTGCCAGCAGTTCTGACAGGACGGGGAGCTCTCAGTACTTC. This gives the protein CASSSDRTGSSQYF.

The CDR3 loop reads CASSTPPRDRNYGYTF. DNA of the CDR3: TGTGCCAGTAGTACTCCCCCGAGGGACAGGAACTATGGCTACACCTTC. The chain couples TRBV19 to TRBJ1-2; TRBD1 agrees at 8 bases. J gave up 2 bases and V 4 bases, and 9 bases lay outside the gene matches. The length of the CDR3 is 16 residues. The germline V gene has CDR1 LNHDA and CDR2 SQIVND (reference sequence).

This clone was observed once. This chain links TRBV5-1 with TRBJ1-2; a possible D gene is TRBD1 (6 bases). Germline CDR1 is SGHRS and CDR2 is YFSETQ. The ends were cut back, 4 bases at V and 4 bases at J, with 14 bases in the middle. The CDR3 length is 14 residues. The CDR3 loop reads CASSPGTQFYGYTF. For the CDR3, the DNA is TGCGCCAGCAGCCCCGGGACACAATTCTATGGCTACACCTTC.